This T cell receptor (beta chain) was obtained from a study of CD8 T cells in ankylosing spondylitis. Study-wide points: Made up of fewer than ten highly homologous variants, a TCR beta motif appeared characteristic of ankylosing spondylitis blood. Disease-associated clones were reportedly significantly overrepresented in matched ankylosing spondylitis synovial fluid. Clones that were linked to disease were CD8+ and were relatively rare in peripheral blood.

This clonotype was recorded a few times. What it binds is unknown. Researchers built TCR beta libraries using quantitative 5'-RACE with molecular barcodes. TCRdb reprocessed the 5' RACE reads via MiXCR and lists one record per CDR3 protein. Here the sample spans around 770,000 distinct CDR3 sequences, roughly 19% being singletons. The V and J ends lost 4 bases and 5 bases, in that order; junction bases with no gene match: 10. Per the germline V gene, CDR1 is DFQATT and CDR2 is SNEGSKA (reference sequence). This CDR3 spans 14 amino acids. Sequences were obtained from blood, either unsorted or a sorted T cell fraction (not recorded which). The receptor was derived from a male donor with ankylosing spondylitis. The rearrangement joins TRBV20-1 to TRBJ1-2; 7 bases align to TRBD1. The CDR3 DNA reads TGCAGTGCTATCTTGGGACAGTCAACTTATGGCTACACCTTC. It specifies CSAILGQSTYGYTF.